This TCR beta chain stems from a study of blood T cell repertoires in COVID-19. Turning to the study itself: Collection of acute and convalescent COVID-19 samples took place in the United States, Italy and Spain. PBMCs, B-cell-depleted T cells, or T cells provided the cDNA or gDNA that made up the material.

Under the authors' procedure: By means of reference gene primer amplification, nucleated cell counts were estimated. The data were produced by immunoSEQ multiplex PCR, yet TCRdb's version contains in-frame clones alone and is incomplete. V, J and clone size are taken as reported in that table, and D and trimming were inferred from the DNA itself. Of 29,000 or so clones in the sample, around 87% were seen once. The germline V gene has CDR1 SGDLS and CDR2 YYNGEE. Trimming removed 0 bases at V and 2 bases at J, with 11 bases between. The CDR3 length is 15 residues. V and J are TRBV9 and TRBJ2-5; D is unresolved. The receptor's source is a human donor in a cohort sampled during active COVID-19. The donor label of this sample is uncertain. The sequenced sample consisted of peripheral blood. The CDR3 bases are TGTGCCAGCAGCGTAGCTGGGCAGAGACAAGAGACCCAGTACTTC. It is translated as CASSVAGQRQETQYF.